This is a list of T cell receptor beta chains from one sample in a study of vaccination and CD4 T cells after COVID-19. TCRdb recomputed calls from the PCR reads with MiXCR, one row per CDR3 protein. The table records around 16,000 distinct CDR3 sequences, 45% to 55% of them present only once. No antigen has been identified for these receptors. Material: CD4+ T cells from blood, cultured in vitro. Receptors originate from a human donor who had recovered from COVID-19. Both conserved end residues are part of each CDR3. A D gene is named only where the DNA matches it firmly. Size tells how often a clone was seen (once, few, many) or the class of an expanded clone, and some rows leave it out.

clone size | D gene | J gene | V gene | CDR3 protein | CDR3 DNA
NA | NA | TRBJ2-7 | TRBV11-3 | CASSKEVAGGGTF | TGTGCCAGCAGCAAAGAGGTTGCGGGCGGAGGGACCTTC
few | NA | TRBJ1-5 | TRBV27 | CASSLGQMRNQPQHF | TGTGCCAGCAGTTTAGGACAGATGCGCAATCAGCCCCAGCATTTT
NA | TRBD2 | TRBJ2-7 | TRBV7-9 | CASSLDTSENEQYF | TGTGCCAGCAGCTTAGATACTAGCGAGAACGAGCAGTACTTC
NA | NA | TRBJ1-5 | TRBV11-2 | CASSLGVNNQPQHF | TGTGCCAGCAGCTTGGGGGTCAACAATCAGCCCCAGCATTTT
NA | TRBD2 | TRBJ2-1 | TRBV5-4 | CASSLAGPHNEQFF | TGTGCCAGCAGCTTAGCGGGGCCCCACAATGAGCAGTTCTTC
few | NA | TRBJ2-7 | TRBV6-2/TRBV6-3 | CASSYSIGYQYF | TGTGCCAGCAGTTACTCGATCGGTTACCAGTACTTC
NA | NA | TRBJ2-3 | TRBV6-1 | CAISDERAGDTQYF | TGTGCCATCAGTGATGAGAGGGCCGGAGATACGCAGTATTTT
NA | TRBD1 | TRBJ1-1 | TRBV6-5 | CASSLTRGVLNTEAFF | TGTGCCAGCAGTTTGACCAGGGGGGTCTTGAACACTGAAGCTTTCTTT
NA | NA | TRBJ1-1 | TRBV6-2/TRBV6-3 | CASSYLQGRNEAFF | TGTGCCAGCAGTTACTTGCAGGGGAGGAATGAAGCTTTCTTT
once | NA | TRBJ2-1 | TRBV12-3/TRBV12-4 | CASSLVLGGSYNEQFF | TGTGCCAGCAGTTTAGTCCTGGGGGGCTCCTACAATGAGCAGTTCTTC
NA | NA | TRBJ1-5 | TRBV2 | CASSRDTNQPQHF | TGTGCCAGCAGTCGGGACACCAATCAGCCCCAGCATTTT
NA | NA | TRBJ2-1 | TRBV11-2 | CASSFPNNEQFF | TGTGCCAGCAGCTTCCCTAACAATGAGCAGTTCTTC
NA | NA | TRBJ2-5 | TRBV5-4 | CASSPRTIQETQYF | TGTGCCAGCAGCCCGAGGACTATCCAAGAGACCCAGTACTTC
NA | TRBD1 | TRBJ2-7 | TRBV6-1 | CATTGDGWHEQYF | TGTGCCACCACAGGGGACGGTTGGCACGAGCAGTACTTC
once | NA | TRBJ1-2 | TRBV2 | CASSEERVGYGYTF | TGTGCCAGCAGTGAGGAGAGGGTTGGCTATGGCTACACCTTC
NA | TRBD1 | TRBJ2-5 | TRBV20-1 | CSAVPGQDQETQYF | TGCAGTGCTGTCCCCGGACAGGACCAAGAGACCCAGTACTTC